These 7 T cell receptor beta chains originate from one sample sequenced in a study of cytomegalovirus exposure and HLA in healthy donors. With 60 Vbeta and 13 Jbeta primers, the PCR was carried out. Assay used: immunoSEQ multiplex PCR; TCRdb lists only in-frame clones, some missing. The sample lists some 130,000 clones, approximately 71% seen once, with roughly 1% in the top ten. Sequencing was performed on PBMCs. Every receptor here comes from a woman between 55 and 75 years old in good health and CMV-seronegative.

V gene TRBV6-1 combines with J gene TRBJ1-6, with D uncertain. Germline values: CDR1 MNHNS, CDR2 SASEGT. The CDR3 contains 15 residues. Deletions cut 1 base from V and 7 bases from J, with 11 bases between. CDR3 sequence (DNA): TGTGCCAGCAGTGAAGATCTGCGGAGGAATTCACCCCTCCACTTT. Its protein product is CASSEDLRRNSPLHF.

In its sample, this clone was seen a few times. This chain uses TRBV7-9 with TRBJ2-1; TRBD2 matches 8 bases. V lost 5 bases to trimming and J lost 9 bases; unmatched junction nucleotides: 12. Germline CDR1 SEHNR, CDR2 FQNEAQ (reference sequence). CDR3 size: 15 residues. The CDR3 protein is CASSLAGTRLAEQFF. DNA for the CDR3: TGTGCCAGCAGCCTGGCCGGGACTAGGCTTGCTGAGCAGTTCTTC.

The V call is TRBV27, the J call TRBJ1-5; D unclear. Between the trimmed V and J ends, which lost 5 bases and 0 bases, there was a span of 2 bases. The V gene's germline CDR1 is MNHEY and CDR2 SMNVEV (reference sequence). The CDR3 totals 12 residues. DNA of the CDR3: TGTGCCAGCAGTCATAGCAATCAGCCCCAGCATTTT. Translated, it gives CASSHSNQPQHF.

V and J are TRBV18 and TRBJ1-1; D unresolved. This CDR3 contains 13 residues. With 6 bases removed from V and 5 bases from J, the gap between germline ends came to 13 bases. From germline, CDR1 is KGHSH and CDR2 LQKENI. This CDR3 reads CASSPESFTEAFF. The CDR3, as DNA: TGTGCCAGCTCCCCGGAGAGCTTTACTGAAGCTTTCTTT.

V usage is TRBV5-1 and J usage is TRBJ2-3; 8 positions agree with TRBD1. The CDR3 length is 15 residues. Germline-derived CDR1 and CDR2 are SGHRS and YFSETQ. The trim removed 5 bases at V and 1 base at J, leaving 6 bases unmatched. For the CDR3, the DNA is TGCGCCAGCAGGTTGACAGGGGTGGGCACAGATACGCAGTATTTT. Its protein is CASRLTGVGTDTQYF.

This clone was detected only once. This specimen includes other DNA sequences encoding the same CDR3. V gene TRBV28 combines with J gene TRBJ1-4; 10 nucleotides align to TRBD1. CDR1 MDHEN and CDR2 SYDVKM come from the germline V gene. The CDR3 extends over 14 amino acids. J lost 8 bases, V lost 2 bases, and 2 bases had no gene match. This CDR3 is CASSLDRGREKLFF. In DNA form, the CDR3 reads TGTGCCAGCAGTTTAGACAGGGGGCGGGAAAAACTGTTTTTT.

CDR3 nucleotides: TGTGCCAGCAGCTTGTCACTAGCGGGGGGTCGAGATACGCAGTATTTT. This gives the protein CASSLSLAGGRDTQYF. The V call is TRBV5-4, the J call TRBJ2-3; 12 bases are a match to TRBD2. The trim removed 1 base at V and 5 bases at J, leaving 5 bases unmatched. From germline, CDR1 is SGHNT and CDR2 YYREEE (reference sequence). This CDR3 has 16 amino acids. The full variable domain, with the rest looked up from reference TRBV5-4 and TRBJ2-3, is ETGVTQSPTHLIKTRGQQVTLRCSSQSGHNTVSWYQQALGQGPQFIFQYYREEENGRGNFPPRFSGLQFPNYSSELNVNALELDDSALYLCASSLSLAGGRDTQYFGPGTRLTVL.